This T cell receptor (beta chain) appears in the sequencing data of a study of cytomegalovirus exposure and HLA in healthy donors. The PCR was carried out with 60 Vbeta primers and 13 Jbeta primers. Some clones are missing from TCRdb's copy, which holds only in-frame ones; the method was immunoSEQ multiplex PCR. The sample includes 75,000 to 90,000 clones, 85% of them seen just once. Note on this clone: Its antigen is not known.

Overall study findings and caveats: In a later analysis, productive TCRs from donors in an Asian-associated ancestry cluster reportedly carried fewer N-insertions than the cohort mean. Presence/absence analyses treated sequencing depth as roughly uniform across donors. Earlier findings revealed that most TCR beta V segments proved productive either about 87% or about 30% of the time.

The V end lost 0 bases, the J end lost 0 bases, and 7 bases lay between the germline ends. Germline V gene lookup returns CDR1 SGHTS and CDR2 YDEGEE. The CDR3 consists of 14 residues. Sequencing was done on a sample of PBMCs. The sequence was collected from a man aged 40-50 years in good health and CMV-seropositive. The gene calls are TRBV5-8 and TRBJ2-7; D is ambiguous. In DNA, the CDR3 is TGTGCCAGCAGCTTGGCCCACACCTCCTACGAGCAGTACTTC. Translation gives CASSLAHTSYEQYF.